Presented here are 21 T cell receptor beta chains from one specimen sequenced in a study of blood T cell repertoires in COVID-19. Some clones are missing from TCRdb's copy, which holds only in-frame ones; the method was immunoSEQ multiplex PCR. Of about 160,000 clones detected, roughly 90% appear once; the ten largest clones hold about 3.9%. The sample was peripheral blood. These receptors all stem from a woman aged 55-69 years who had recovered from COVID-19.

The gene calls are TRBV27 and TRBJ2-7, with 8 nucleotides matching TRBD1. With V trimmed by 6 bases and J by 2 bases, 9 bases remained unmatched. Germline CDR1 is MNHEY and CDR2 is SMNVEV (reference sequence). The CDR3 is 15 amino acids. This CDR3 reads CASRKGTGATYEQYF. The CDR3 DNA is TGTGCCAGCAGGAAGGGGACAGGCGCAACCTACGAGCAGTACTTC.

The rearrangement joins TRBV24-1 to TRBJ2-3; 8 nucleotides align to TRBD1. Germline V CDR1 and CDR2: KGHDR, SFDVKD. J lost 2 bases, V lost 6 bases, and 6 bases had no gene match. This CDR3 spans 15 amino acids. CDR3 bases: TGTGCCACCAGTCAAGGACAGGGCGCCACAGATACGCAGTATTTT. Protein: CATSQGQGATDTQYF.

This chain links TRBV10-3 with TRBJ1-4; D call uncertain. Germline CDR1 reads ENHRY; CDR2 reads SYGVKD. Trimming took off 10 bases at V and 0 bases at J, with 9 bases between the two ends. This CDR3 has 13 residues. The CDR3 DNA is TGTGCCACCTCGCCTACAACTAATGAAAAACTGTTTTTT. This codes for CATSPTTNEKLFF.

V gene TRBV5-4 combines with J gene TRBJ2-5; D possibly corresponds to TRBD2 (7 bases). Germline V CDR1 and CDR2: SGHNT, YYREEE (reference sequence). V lost 0 bases, J lost 2 bases, and 17 bases lay in between. The CDR3 length is 17 residues. In nucleotides, the CDR3 is TGTGCCAGCAGCTTGGCGGGGGGCAGCGGAGCGCAAGAGACCCAGTACTTC. Translating it yields CASSLAGGSGAQETQYF.

The V and J genes are TRBV4-1 and TRBJ2-7; D not resolved. Deletions cut 1 base from V and 6 bases from J, with 13 bases between. Germline V gene sequence: CDR1 MGHRA, CDR2 YSYEKL. The length of the CDR3 is 14 residues. This CDR3 is CASSQVGSSVEQYF. The CDR3 DNA reads TGCGCCAGCAGCCAAGTAGGCTCCAGCGTCGAGCAGTACTTC.

The DNA for the CDR3 is TGTGCCAGCAGTTTGTATAGAGGCGAAAAACTGTTTTTT. Translation: CASSLYRGEKLFF. This chain connects TRBV28 to TRBJ1-4; D unclear. Trimming removed 3 bases at V and 8 bases at J, with 10 bases between. The CDR3 is 13 amino acids. Germline CDR1 MDHEN, CDR2 SYDVKM.

The CDR3 DNA follows: TGTGCCAGCAGCCAAGAAGGACAGGCTAACTATGGCTACACCTTC. This codes for CASSQEGQANYGYTF. The chain employs TRBV3-1 (or the pseudogene TRBV3-2) and TRBJ1-2, with 7 bases lining up with TRBD1. This CDR3 spans 15 amino acids. Germline loops: CDR1 LGHDT, CDR2 YNNKEL (reference sequence). The trim removed 0 bases at V and 0 bases at J, leaving 1 base unmatched.

The chain is built from TRBV27 and TRBJ2-7; 8 bases fit TRBD2. This CDR3 is 12 amino acids long. The junction had 3 bases not matched to a gene; V was cut back by 4 bases and J by 7 bases. The germline V gene has CDR1 MNHEY and CDR2 SMNVEV (reference sequence). The CDR3 DNA is TGTGCCAGCAGTTACGAGCGGGGGGAGCAGTACTTC. Its translation: CASSYERGEQYF.

This chain joins TRBV10-3 and TRBJ1-1; D is perhaps TRBD1 (5 bases). The CDR3 spans 13 residues. Trimming left V 8 bases short and J 1 base short, with 11 bases between. Germline assignment: CDR1 ENHRY and CDR2 SYGVKD. The CDR3 here is CAIAGTQNTEAFF. The DNA for the CDR3 is TGTGCCATCGCGGGGACCCAGAACACTGAAGCTTTCTTT.

The gene calls are TRBV4-3 and TRBJ1-1, with no clear D. Germline CDR1 and CDR2: LGHNA and YSLEER. Trimming removed 0 bases from V and 4 bases from J, with 9 bases in between. This CDR3 spans 14 amino acids. CDR3 loop: CASSQDTGPTEAFF. The CDR3 DNA is TGCGCCAGCAGCCAAGATACGGGTCCCACTGAAGCTTTCTTT.

This chain connects TRBV5-8 to TRBJ2-3; 7 bases are a match to TRBD1. CDR1 SGHTS and CDR2 YDEGEE come from the germline V gene. This CDR3 comprises 15 residues. V shed 0 bases, J shed 1 base, and the junction held 2 bases outside the gene matches. The CDR3 DNA reads as TGTGCCAGCAGCTTGGGAGGACAGGGCACAGATACGCAGTATTTT. Its translation is CASSLGGQGTDTQYF.

The chain couples TRBV28 to TRBJ2-2; 7 bases align to TRBD1. Germline CDR1 and CDR2: MDHEN and SYDVKM. The CDR3 is 15 amino acids. Trimming at V came to 6 bases and at J to 6 bases, leaving 10 bases not matched to a gene. This chain's CDR3 is CASSPDRPGAGELFF. The CDR3 DNA follows: TGTGCCAGCAGCCCGGACAGGCCGGGCGCCGGGGAGCTGTTTTTT.

The chain employs TRBV5-1 and TRBJ2-7; TRBD1 agrees at 8 bases. The length of the CDR3 is 14 residues. J lost 4 bases, V lost 3 bases, and 6 bases had no gene match. CDR1 SGHRS and CDR2 YFSETQ come from the germline V gene. The CDR3: CASSSVDREYEQYF. DNA for the CDR3: TGCGCCAGCAGCTCCGTGGACAGGGAGTACGAGCAGTACTTC.

V is TRBV7-9 and J is TRBJ2-7; 7 bases agree with TRBD1. The junction had 17 bases not matched to a gene; V was cut back by 8 bases and J by 4 bases. Germline V gives CDR1 SEHNR, CDR2 FQNEAQ (reference sequence). CDR3 size: 16 residues. The CDR3 is CASGPRGPRGFYEQYF. The CDR3 DNA is TGTGCCAGCGGACCCCGCGGGCCCAGGGGGTTTTACGAGCAGTACTTC.

The J gene is TRBJ2-5, the V gene TRBV29-1, with TRBD2 matching over 10 bases. Germline values: CDR1 SQVTM, CDR2 ANQGSEA. V lost 6 bases, J lost 5 bases, and 3 bases stayed unmatched. There are 12 residues in the CDR3. The CDR3 here is CSVLTSGETQYF. CDR3 in DNA: TGCAGCGTGTTGACTAGCGGGGAGACCCAGTACTTC. Complete variable domain (other parts from reference TRBV29-1 and TRBJ2-5): SAVISQKPSRDICQRGTSLTIQCQVDSQVTMMFWYRQQPGQSLTLIATANQGSEATYESGFVIDKFPISRPNLTFSTLTVSNMSPEDSSIYLCSVLTSGETQYFGPGTRLLVL.

The count of this clone is one. The chain joins TRBV28 to TRBJ2-7; TRBD1 matches 10 bases. V shed 6 bases and J 1 base; nucleotides not matched to a gene: 6. The CDR3 is made up of 15 amino acids. CDR1 and CDR2 from the germline V gene are MDHEN and SYDVKM. DNA for the CDR3: TGTGCCAGCAGCACACGGGACAGGGGATCCTACGAGCAGTACTTC. Its translation: CASSTRDRGSYEQYF.

The chain employs TRBV24-1 and TRBJ2-3; unclear D gene. V lost 4 bases, J lost 2 bases, and 6 bases lay in between. The CDR3 runs to 13 residues. CDR1 and CDR2 (germline): KGHDR, SFDVKD. The CDR3 sequence: CATSEINTDTQYF. As DNA, the CDR3 is TGTGCCACCAGTGAAATCAACACAGATACGCAGTATTTT.

V and J are TRBV5-1 and TRBJ1-2, with D tentatively TRBD1 (6 bases). The germline gives CDR1 SGHRS, CDR2 YFSETQ. Between the trimmed V and J ends, which lost 0 bases and 6 bases, there was a span of 12 bases. There are 14 residues in the CDR3. The CDR3 DNA follows: TGCGCCAGCAGCTTGGCCGATACAGGGAATGGCTACACCTTC. As protein: CASSLADTGNGYTF.

V and J are TRBV11-2 and TRBJ2-7; D may be TRBD1 (5 bases). Germline V gene data show CDR1 as SGHAT and CDR2 as FQNNGV. Trimming left V 1 base short and J 4 bases short, with 14 bases between. The CDR3 is 15 residues long. CDR3 region: CASSLAPSPGYEQYF. CDR3 nucleotides: TGTGCCAGCAGCTTAGCACCCTCGCCAGGGTACGAGCAGTACTTC.

The rearrangement links TRBV2 to TRBJ1-5; no clear D gene. Germline V CDR1 and CDR2: SNHLY, FYNNEI. This CDR3 has 15 residues. The ends were cut back, 1 base at V and 4 bases at J, with 11 bases in the middle. CDR3 sequence: CASSEEVSGNQPQHF. CDR3 coding DNA: TGTGCCAGCAGTGAAGAGGTATCGGGGAATCAGCCCCAGCATTTT.

The chain recombines TRBV24-1 with TRBJ1-5; the D is unclear. Trimming took 5 bases from V and 0 from J, leaving 7 bases between them. CDR3 length: 14 amino acids. Germline V CDR1 and CDR2: KGHDR, SFDVKD. Here the CDR3 DNA reads TGTGCCACCAGTGGAGGGTTTAGCAATCAGCCCCAGCATTTT. It is translated as CATSGGFSNQPQHF.